The sequence of this T cell receptor beta chain was determined in a study of OX40 agonist ivuxolimab in advanced cancers. Study-level information: Of the participants, 40% had some prior anti-PD-1, anti-PD-L1 or anti-CTLA-4 therapy, which was allowed. Study-wide results and caveats: Among expanded peripheral T cells, antigen specificity went undetermined.

Assay used: immunoSEQ multiplex PCR; TCRdb lists only in-frame clones, some missing. The sample lists around 25,000 clones, 83% occurring once. The CDR3 has 19 residues. V trimming: 4 bases; J trimming: 0 bases; junction bases outside the gene matches: 12. Germline V gene data show CDR1 as SGDLS and CDR2 as YYNGEE. As concerns this clone: Antigen unknown.

The chain uses TRBV9 and TRBJ2-6, with 8 bases aligning to TRBD1. The clonotype was recovered from an adult with an advanced solid tumor such as melanoma, head and neck, liver or kidney cancer. The sample in question was CD4+ or CD8+ T cells sorted from blood, obtained in a trial of the OX40 agonist ivuxolimab. CDR3: CASSFRYGQGGSGANVLTF. As DNA, the CDR3 is TGTGCCAGCAGCTTCCGATATGGACAGGGTGGCTCTGGGGCCAACGTCCTGACTTTC.